The rows below give T cell receptor beta chains drawn from one sample of a study of T cell responses to AZD1222 COVID-19 vaccine. Sequencing used immunoSEQ multiplex PCR; TCRdb keeps in-frame clones, though not all of them. The repertoire consists of tens of thousands of clones, with roughly nine tenths occurring once and the leading ten covering 30% to 35%. Here the sequenced sample was peripheral blood, taken on day 0 of AZD1222 vaccination. The receptors were sampled from an adult in good health. Each CDR3 is given with its conserved first and last residue.

V,J,length,CDR3
TRBV4-3,TRBJ1-2,16,CASSQDTGQGNYGYTF
TRBV10-1,TRBJ1-5,14,CASPGKNSNQPQHF
TRBV30,TRBJ2-7,13,CAWSEAGGTLEYF
TRBV29-1,TRBJ2-1,12,CSVRTGGNEQFF
TRBV5-5,TRBJ2-1,14,CASSPGQTYNEQFF
TRBV5-1,TRBJ2-7,14,CASSLGGDIYEQYF
TRBV28,TRBJ1-6,15,CASRTPDRGNSPLHF
TRBV27,TRBJ1-4,15,CASSFWGGINEKLFF
TRBV18,TRBJ1-5,15,CASSPPGGRDQPQHF
TRBV28,TRBJ1-4,13,CASEDRGHEKLFF
TRBV4-3,TRBJ1-2,16,CASSQEFEGANYGYTF
TRBV16,TRBJ1-4,18,CASSQAQRTGVWNEKLFF
TRBV5-1,TRBJ2-1,16,CASSLASQSSYNEQFF
TRBV7-9,TRBJ2-5,17,CASSFVLRERRQETQYF
TRBV9,TRBJ2-7,14,CASSADLSSYEQYF
TRBV24-1,TRBJ1-5,13,CATSVGVNQPQHF
TRBV24-1,TRBJ2-1,12,CATSMGNNEQFF
TRBV19,TRBJ2-7,15,CASRTTGTGVSEQYF
TRBV4-1,TRBJ2-7,15,CASSPAGTGEHEQYF
TRBV27,TRBJ2-6,15,CASSFEGAGANVLTF
TRBV5-1,TRBJ2-7,13,CASSPFFSYEQYF
TRBV29-1,TRBJ2-1,14,CSVEGRGAYNEQFF
TRBV6-5,TRBJ2-7,15,CASTPPGQGAGRQYF
TRBV30,TRBJ2-1,11,CAWRWNNEQFF
TRBV28,TRBJ2-3,17,CASSPAAGDLGTDTQYF
TRBV6-5,TRBJ2-1,14,CASMRTRAYNEQFF
TRBV18,TRBJ2-5,17,CASSPRVGLARQETQYF
TRBV6-5,TRBJ2-7,14,CASSYSGQGYEQYF
TRBV29-1,TRBJ2-1,14,CSVRAGVSYNEQFF
TRBV7-2,TRBJ1-5,15,CASSRGQGAGQPQHF
TRBV5-5,TRBJ2-5,16,CASSLRQFLYQETQYF
TRBV29-1,TRBJ2-2,12,CSVTGGTGELFF
TRBV6-5,TRBJ1-2,12,CASSYSGEGYTF
TRBV28,TRBJ1-5,14,CASSEPGSNQPQHF
TRBV18,TRBJ2-3,18,CASSPLPASGGTGDTQYF
TRBV28,TRBJ1-3,15,CATIKSGSSGNTIYF
TRBV21-1,TRBJ2-1,20,CASPRWLPLAGGLYYNEQFF
TRBV30,TRBJ1-5,13,CAWSGDRDQPQHF
TRBV2,TRBJ1-2,13,CASRDPRGYGYTF
TRBV12-3/TRBV12-4,TRBJ2-7,13,CATSPSGAYEQYF
TRBV28,TRBJ2-7,15,CASSLFGGSSYEQYF
TRBV5-1,TRBJ2-7,13,CASSLEGPYEQYF
TRBV19,TRBJ2-7,15,CASSPQGSGSYEQYF
TRBV3-1/TRBV3-2,TRBJ2-2,15,CASSQAGPRTGELFF
TRBV7-8,TRBJ2-5,14,CASSEQGRGETQYF
TRBV6-5,TRBJ1-2,13,CASSWPGQGGYTF
TRBV4-3,TRBJ1-4,15,CASSQDRDIGEKLFF
TRBV2,TRBJ2-1,12,CASRGTPAIQFF
TRBV6-4,TRBJ1-2,14,CASSDFGLGTGYTF
TRBV27,TRBJ2-3,15,CASSLSLAITDTQYF
TRBV19,TRBJ2-1,11,CASSMGREQFF
TRBV20-1,TRBJ2-1,11,CSARGMNEQFF
TRBV7-2,TRBJ1-4,16,CASSLSGVGTNEKLFF
TRBV30,TRBJ1-5,19,CAWSVSPGQGIHSNQPQHF
TRBV19,TRBJ1-5,18,CASSISRRTLGGNQPQHF
TRBV27,TRBJ1-2,15,CASSLGTARAYGYTF